The entry that follows covers one TCR beta chain sequence. No antigen is known for it. Base qualities were left out, and no much larger clone turns up one base away. In the prospective study, participants were about 18 to 95 years old, resided in fewer than 25 geographic areas of the United States, and were enrolled through a virtual design. In the prospective study, participants were assigned to cohorts based on the clinical history participants reported in a screening survey and a study questionnaire. Mobile phlebotomists in the prospective study collected whole blood, serum and a nasopharyngeal or oropharyngeal swab from every participant. Additional blood draws and questionnaires over a 2-month period could optionally be provided by prospective study participants. Blood samples from the prospective study were shipped frozen or at room temperature prior to DNA extraction. These data come from a study of blood T cell repertoires in COVID-19 (dated by TCRdb to 2019 to 2021). The study in broad terms: ImmuneRACE Cohort 3 recovered participants were defined by two consecutive negative NP/OP PCR tests, healthcare professional clearance, or symptom resolution. Samples covering the acute and convalescent phases of COVID-19 were provided by collaborators in the United States, Italy and Spain. Sample metadata almost always included a de-identified subject ID, COVID-19 status, age in years and sex. The repertoires were released in a freely available public database meant as a resource for research on the immune response to SARS-CoV-2. Deeply sampled blood TCRbeta repertoires from subjects exposed to, actively infected with, or recovered from COVID-19 were included in the dataset. The material from the prospective study consisted of cDNA or gDNA derived from T cells, B-cell-depleted T cells, or PBMCs. Samples were obtained from the ongoing ImmuneRACE study (first 160 participants) and from some 1,300 subjects provided by 6 global collaborators. Where available, HLA class I and class II types were taken from metadata supplied by the sample provider and were not determined by assay-based typing.

Points the paper makes about the study in general: The quantity of clinical and demographic metadata differed by source and by participant and was supplied without curation.

TCRbeta CDR3 regions were amplified from genomic DNA by means of the immunoSEQ Assay, a bias-controlled multiplex PCR. As for the authors' bioinformatics: Nucleated cell counts per sample were estimated from amplification of reference gene primers within the assay. To quantify the absolute abundance of each unique TCRbeta CDR3 rearrangement, sequence reads were collapsed and filtered. For each sample, productive Simpson clonality was calculated as the square root of Simpson's diversity index across productive rearrangements. TCRdb took over this immuneACCESS table, retaining in-frame rearrangements with V and J assigned. Such tables are incomplete; in checked studies, under half of the missing clones stem from an unresolved V gene, and the remainder is unexplained. D and trimming come from the DNA, and the V and J calls and clone size come from that table. In all, the sample holds roughly 210,000 clones, and roughly 84% of those were seen once. The ten largest clones take up roughly 7.1% of the sample.

Source material: PBMCs or T cells enriched from blood (not recorded which). The sequence was obtained from a man younger than 45 in a cohort exposed to, infected with or recovered from COVID-19 (not recorded which).

This receptor carries the CDR3 CASSLSIWGGEQFF. In nucleotide form, the sequence is TGTGCCAGCAGTTTATCCATTTGGGGGGGTGAGCAGTTCTTC. The V gene is TRBV28 and the J gene is TRBJ2-1, with 7 central nucleotides matching TRBD2. Trimming accounts for 1 base at V and 9 bases at J, while the number of junction bases matched to no gene is 6. The CDR3 spans 14 residues, from the cysteine through the phenylalanine. Kept here is only the CDR3 DNA, which spans 42 bases and is read in frame from base 1. CDR1 and CDR2 were assigned from the germline V gene as MDHEN and SYDVKM.